This T cell receptor (beta chain) was captured in a study of blood T cell repertoires in COVID-19. About the research overall: From the United States, Italy and Spain came samples of acute and convalescent COVID-19.

Under the authors' procedure: For nucleated cells, counts were estimated from reference gene primer amplification. The table came from immunoSEQ multiplex PCR; TCRdb's copy has only in-frame clones and leaves some out. The DNA was the basis for D and trimming; V, J and clone size are from that table. The repertoire has 400,000 to 500,000 clones, roughly 84% of them found once; the top ten carry roughly 1.4%. Trimming cost V 5 bases and J 2 bases; bases outside gene matches: 2. This CDR3 has 14 amino acids. Germline loops: CDR1 LGHNA, CDR2 YNFKEQ. Clinical history reported by participants formed the basis on which cohorts were assigned. People in the exposed group encountered a COVID-19 case within 2 weeks before entering the study.

This chain connects TRBV4-2 to TRBJ2-3; 9 bases map to TRBD2. The sequencing sample was made of PBMCs or T cells enriched from blood (not recorded which). This sequence originates from a woman aged 18-29 years who had been exposed to COVID-19. CDR3 in DNA: TGTGCCAGCAGCTCTAGCGGGGACACAGATACGCAGTATTTT. It specifies CASSSSGDTDTQYF.